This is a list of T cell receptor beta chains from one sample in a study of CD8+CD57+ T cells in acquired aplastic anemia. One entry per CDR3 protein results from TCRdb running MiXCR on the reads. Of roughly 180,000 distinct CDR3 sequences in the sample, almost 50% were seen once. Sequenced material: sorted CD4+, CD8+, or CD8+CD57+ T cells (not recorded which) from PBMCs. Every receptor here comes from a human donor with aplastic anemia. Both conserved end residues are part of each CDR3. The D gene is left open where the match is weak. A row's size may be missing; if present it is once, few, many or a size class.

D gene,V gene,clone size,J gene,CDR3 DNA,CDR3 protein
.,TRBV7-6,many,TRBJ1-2,TGTGCCAGCAGCCCCCCCCCCCCGACAGCTCTCTATGGCTACACCTTC,CASSPPPPTALYGYTF
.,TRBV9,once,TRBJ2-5,TGTGCCAGCAGCGTCCACGGAAACCAAGAGACCCAGTACTTC,CASSVHGNQETQYF
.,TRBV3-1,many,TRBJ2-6,TGTGCCAGCGGGCTCTCTGGGGCCAACGTCCTGACTTTC,CASGLSGANVLTF
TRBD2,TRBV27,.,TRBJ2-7,TGTGCCAGCAGAATTGGCGGGGGAACCAGCGGCTACGAGCAGTACTTC,CASRIGGGTSGYEQYF
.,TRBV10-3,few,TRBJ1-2,TGTGCCATCCGGGCTAATGGCAGTGAGTACTATGGCTACACCTTC,CAIRANGSEYYGYTF
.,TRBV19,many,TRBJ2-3,TGTGCCAGTAGTGCGACGTTAAGTGCAGATACGCAGTATTTT,CASSATLSADTQYF
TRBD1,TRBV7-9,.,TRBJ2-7,TGTGCCAGCACCCCGGGACAGGGAGACGAGCAGTACTTC,CASTPGQGDEQYF
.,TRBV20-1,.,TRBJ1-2,TGCAGTGCTAGTACCTACTATGGCTACACCTTC,CSASTYYGYTF
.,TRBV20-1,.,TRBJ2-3,TGCAGTGCTAGAGACTACAGCACAGATACGCAGTATTTT,CSARDYSTDTQYF
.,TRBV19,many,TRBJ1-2,TGTGCCAGTAGTATTAGACTCGTTGGGCATGGCTACACCTTC,CASSIRLVGHGYTF
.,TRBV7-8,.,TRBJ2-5,TGTGCCAGCAGCCCTGAGATGGGGCGGTACGGGTGGCAGACCCAGTACTTC,CASSPEMGRYGWQTQYF
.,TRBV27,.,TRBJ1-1,TGTGCCAGCAGTTTATTGGCGAGGAACACTGGAGCTTTCTTT,CASSLLARNTGAFF
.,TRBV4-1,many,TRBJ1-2,TGCGCCAGCAGCCAAGGTTTAGGAAATAACTATGGCTACACCTTC,CASSQGLGNNYGYTF
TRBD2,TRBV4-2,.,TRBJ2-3,TGTGCCAGCAGCCCCCCCGGCCCGCAGTTTGTAGCGGGGGGGCAAGATACGCAGTATTTT,CASSPPGPQFVAGGQDTQYF
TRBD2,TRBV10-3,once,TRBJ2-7,TGTGCCATCAGTGTCTATAGCGGGGACTACGAGCAGTACTTC,CAISVYSGDYEQYF
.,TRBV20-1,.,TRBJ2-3,TGCAGTGCCAAGACCACAGATACGCAGTATTTT,CSAKTTDTQYF